These 18 T cell receptor beta chains originate from one sample sequenced in a study of radiotherapy plus CTLA-4 blockade in lung cancer. The data were produced by immunoSEQ multiplex PCR, yet TCRdb's version contains in-frame clones alone and is incomplete. The table records roughly 110,000 clones, more than 75% of them present only once. This material consisted of peripheral blood, taken from a patient treated with radiotherapy plus ipilimumab. Every receptor here comes from a human donor with non-small cell lung cancer that progressed on radiotherapy plus ipilimumab. Some clones in this sample may be carry-over from other donors' samples.

The CDR3 here is CASSLVAGGSSYNSPLHF. CDR3 nucleotide sequence: TGTGCCAGCAGCTTAGTTGCAGGGGGAAGCTCCTATAATTCACCCCTCCACTTT. This chain joins TRBV13 and TRBJ1-6, with TRBD1 matching 7 bases. Germline CDR1 reads PRHDT; CDR2 reads FYEKMQ (reference sequence). J was trimmed by 0 bases and V by 1 base; bases with no gene match: 6. The CDR3 is 18 amino acids.

This chain links TRBV10-3 with TRBJ2-7, with TRBD1 matching over 9 bases. The ends lost 0 bases at V and 6 bases at J; junction bases unmatched: 3. Germline values: CDR1 ENHRY, CDR2 SYGVKD. This CDR3 is built from 14 residues. The CDR3 is CAISESGTGIEQYF. The DNA of the CDR3 is TGTGCCATCAGTGAGTCGGGGACAGGGATCGAGCAGTACTTC.

The chain uses TRBV4-3 and TRBJ1-5; D not certain. Trimming shortened V by 0 bases and J by 7 bases, and 7 bases separated the two germline ends. In germline, CDR1 is LGHNA, CDR2 YSLEER. The length of the CDR3 is 13 residues. The CDR3 loop is CASSQDRTQPQHF. The CDR3 bases are TGCGCCAGCAGCCAAGACCGGACGCAGCCCCAGCATTTT.

The J gene is TRBJ1-1, the V gene TRBV30, with 7 bases aligning to TRBD1. Germline assignment: CDR1 GTSNPN and CDR2 SVGIG (reference sequence). The V and J ends lost 6 bases and 1 base, in that order; junction bases with no gene match: 11. The CDR3 contains 15 residues. The CDR3 DNA sequence: TGTGCCTGCCACAGGGGCCCTGCTGCGAACACTGAAGCTTTCTTT. It codes for CACHRGPAANTEAFF.

The chain combines TRBV2 with TRBJ1-4; weak D call: TRBD1 (5 bases). This CDR3 spans 13 amino acids. Trimming removed 6 bases from V and 6 bases from J, with 11 bases in between. Germline values: CDR1 SNHLY, CDR2 FYNNEI. CDR3 nucleotide sequence: TGTGCCAGCAGGAAGGGGCAGGATGAAAAACTGTTTTTT. This codes for CASRKGQDEKLFF.

This clone showed up just a few times. The rearrangement uses TRBV5-6 and TRBJ1-2, with D unclear. V was shortened by 1 base and J by 8 bases, with 15 bases between the two germline ends. This CDR3 comprises 14 residues. CDR1 is SGHDT, CDR2 YYEEEE, per germline. The DNA for the CDR3 is TGTGCCAGCAGCTTGAATCTTCTGAAGGTCGGCTACACCTTC. Translating gives CASSLNLLKVGYTF.

Regarding this clone: Other DNA sequences from this sample encode an identical CDR3 as well. The gene calls are TRBV11-2 and TRBJ2-3; D is unresolved. The CDR3 length is 18 residues. CDR1 and CDR2 (germline): SGHAT, FQNNGV. The germline V and J ends were trimmed by 5 bases and 2 bases, with 23 bases remaining between them. CDR3 sequence reads: CASSRLISGRSFTDTQYF. The CDR3 DNA is TGTGCCAGCAGCCGACTTATCTCTGGGCGGTCCTTCACAGATACGCAGTATTTT.

The V call is TRBV7-9, the J call TRBJ1-1, with D possibly TRBD1 on 6 matching bases. The CDR3 is 13 amino acids. The V gene's germline CDR1 is SEHNR and CDR2 FQNEAQ (reference sequence). V was pared by 3 bases and J by 4 bases, with 9 bases between. For the CDR3, the DNA is TGTGCCAGCAGCTTTCAGGGGCTCACTGAAGCTTTCTTT. It encodes CASSFQGLTEAFF.

The V and J genes are TRBV7-2 and TRBJ2-1; 14 bases map to TRBD2. Germline CDR1 and CDR2: SGHTA and FQGNSA. With 5 bases clipped from V and 6 bases from J, the junction kept 6 bases outside the gene matches. This CDR3 is 16 amino acids long. CDR3 nucleotides: TGTGCCAGCAGCAAGCGGACTAGCGGGGGGTTCAATGAGCAGTTCTTC. Amino acid sequence: CASSKRTSGGFNEQFF.

The table lists this clone with a count of one. The V call is TRBV5-1, the J call TRBJ1-2; a possible D gene is TRBD1 (5 bases). Germline loops: CDR1 SGHRS, CDR2 YFSETQ. CDR3 length equals 17 residues. V shed 0 bases and J shed 6 bases, with 21 bases lying between them. CDR3 sequence reads: CASSLVHGRGKFDGYTF. CDR3 nucleotides: TGCGCCAGCAGCTTGGTTCACGGTCGGGGGAAGTTCGATGGCTACACCTTC.

This clone was found a few times. The J gene is TRBJ2-7, the V gene TRBV6-5, with D perhaps matching TRBD1 (5 bases). CDR1 and CDR2 from the germline V gene are MNHEY and SVGAGI. The CDR3 has 14 residues. Trimming took 2 bases from V and 10 from J, leaving 18 bases between them. CDR3 amino acids: CASSYTRPGSKQYF. CDR3 nucleotide sequence: TGTGCCAGCAGTTACACGCGGCCAGGGTCGAAACAGTACTTC.

This chain links TRBV7-8 with TRBJ2-7, with no clear D. Germline CDR1 reads SGHVS; CDR2 reads FQNEAQ. The CDR3 is made up of 13 amino acids. V lost 2 bases, J lost 0 bases, and 5 bases lay in between. The CDR3 sequence is CASSLFNSYEQYF. Written as DNA, the CDR3 is TGTGCCAGCAGCTTATTTAACTCCTACGAGCAGTACTTC.

The DNA of the CDR3 is TGTGCCAGCAGAAGGGGACAGTTCAATCAGCCCCAGCATTTT. Amino acid sequence: CASRRGQFNQPQHF. This chain joins TRBV27 and TRBJ1-5; 7 nucleotides line up with TRBD1. The ends lost 6 bases at V and 3 bases at J; junction bases unmatched: 5. Germline V CDR1 and CDR2: MNHEY, SMNVEV (reference sequence). This CDR3 comprises 14 residues.

This sequence joins TRBV6-5 and TRBJ2-3, with D unresolved. Trimming cost V 0 bases and J 5 bases, with 3 bases left between them. This CDR3 is 12 amino acids long. Per germline, CDR1 MNHEY and CDR2 SVGAGI. The CDR3 nucleotides are TGTGCCAGCAGTTACTCTGGAGATACGCAGTATTTT. As protein: CASSYSGDTQYF.

The genes are TRBV7-9 and TRBJ2-1; no clear D gene. V gave up 7 bases and J gave up 0 bases, with 16 bases separating them. Germline loops: CDR1 SEHNR, CDR2 FQNEAQ (reference sequence). The CDR3 runs to 16 residues. For the CDR3, the DNA is TGTGCCAGCACCCTGCCCCTCAGGCGCTCCTACAATGAGCAGTTCTTC. Translation gives CASTLPLRRSYNEQFF. The full variable domain, completed using reference TRBV7-9 and TRBJ2-1, is DTGVSQNPRHKITKRGQNVTFRCDPISEHNRLYWYRQTLGQGPEFLTYFQNEAQLEKSRLLSDRFSAERPKGSFSTLEIQRTEQGDSAMYLCASTLPLRRSYNEQFFGPGTRLTVL.

The genes are TRBV7-2 and TRBJ2-7; 10 bases are a match to TRBD1. V was clipped by 5 bases and J by 4 bases; unmatched bases: 8. Germline V CDR1 and CDR2: SGHTA, FQGNSA. The CDR3 totals 15 residues. The CDR3 nucleotides are TGTGCCAGCAGCAAAGGGACAGGGGACGGGTACGAGCAGTACTTC. Translated, it gives CASSKGTGDGYEQYF.

This sequence joins TRBV5-1 and TRBJ1-1; D is perhaps TRBD1 (6 bases). The germline CDR1 and CDR2 sequences are SGHRS and YFSETQ. This CDR3 has 14 amino acids. Trimming took off 4 bases at V and 1 base at J, with 11 bases between the two ends. As DNA, the CDR3 is TGCGCCAGCAGCGATCAGGGGAGGAACACTGAAGCTTTCTTT. The encoded protein is CASSDQGRNTEAFF.

This chain uses TRBV7-9 with TRBJ2-3; the D is unclear. CDR1 is SEHNR and CDR2 is FQNEAQ in the germline V gene (reference sequence). This CDR3 spans 15 amino acids. The V gene lost 5 bases and the J gene lost 3 bases, with 15 bases spanning the gap. The CDR3 nucleotides are TGTGCCAGCAGCCCCCCGTATGAGACGACAGATACGCAGTATTTT. Protein product: CASSPPYETTDTQYF.